This T cell receptor (beta chain) was recorded in a study of blood T cell repertoires in COVID-19. Study-wide background: Nucleic acid was either cDNA or gDNA, and it came from T cells, B-cell-depleted T cells, or PBMCs.

Measured with immunoSEQ multiplex PCR; TCRdb has only the in-frame clones, and not every one. The sample has about 92,000 clones; around three quarters are singletons. Germline V gives CDR1 SGHVS, CDR2 FNYEAQ. The CDR3 covers 16 residues. Germline trimming cut 2 bases from V and 7 bases from J; bases unmatched to any gene: 11. Sample: peripheral blood. The chain employs TRBV7-6 and TRBJ2-5; 9 bases align to TRBD2. This TCR was sampled from a man aged 50-59 years who had recovered from COVID-19. CDR3 sequence (DNA): TGTGCCAGCAGCTTATCAACCGGGACTAGCTCATCGACCCAGTACTTC. The encoded protein is CASSLSTGTSSSTQYF. Together with reference TRBV7-6 and TRBJ2-5, the CDR3 gives the full variable domain: GAGVSQSPRYKVTKRGQDVALRCDPISGHVSLYWYRQALGQGPEFLTYFNYEAQQDKSGLPNDRFSAERPEGSISTLTIQRTEQRDSAMYRCASSLSTGTSSSTQYFGPGTRLLVL.